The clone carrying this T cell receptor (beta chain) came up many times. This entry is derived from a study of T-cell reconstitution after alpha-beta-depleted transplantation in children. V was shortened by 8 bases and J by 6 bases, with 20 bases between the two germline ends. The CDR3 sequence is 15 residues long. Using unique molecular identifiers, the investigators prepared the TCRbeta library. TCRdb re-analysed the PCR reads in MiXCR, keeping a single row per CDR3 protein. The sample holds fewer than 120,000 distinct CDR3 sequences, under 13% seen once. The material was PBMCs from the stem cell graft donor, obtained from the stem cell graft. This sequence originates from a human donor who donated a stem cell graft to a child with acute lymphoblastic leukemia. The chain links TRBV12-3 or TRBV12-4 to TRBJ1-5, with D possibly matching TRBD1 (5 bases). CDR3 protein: CASSLAGVRSQPQHF. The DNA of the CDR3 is TGTGCCAGCTCATTGGCGGGGGTCAGGAGTCAGCCCCAGCATTTT.